The TCR beta chain described here comes from a study of blood T cells in healthy people across ages. The germline V gene has CDR1 SGHTA and CDR2 FQGNSA. V lost 5 bases, J lost 13 bases, and 10 bases stayed unmatched. The CDR3 contains 14 residues. Regarding the study as a whole: Donor CMV status, an unknown factor, possibly confounded changes in expanded clonotypes.

PCR was performed a second time for about 7 to 11 cycles using a sample-barcoded 5' primer and a J-beta primer mix. In TCRdb, the 5' RACE reads were re-called with MiXCR into one record per CDR3 protein. This sample yields some 920,000 distinct CDR3 sequences, of which around 54% are seen a single time; about a fifth belongs to the top ten. This clonotype came up a few times. What it recognizes is unknown. Isolation of PBMCs gave at least 6.5 million cells per sample. The TCR was taken from a woman aged 60-75 years in good health. The sequenced sample consisted of blood. This chain links TRBV7-2 with TRBJ2-4; 11 bases are a match to TRBD2. This CDR3 reads CASSQLAGVREQYF. Here the CDR3 DNA reads TGTGCCAGCAGCCAACTAGCGGGAGTCAGAGAGCAGTACTTC.